A single sample is the source of the 9 T cell receptor beta chains below, sequenced in a study of T cells in tumors after PD-1 blockade. Time point in this sample: first of two pre-therapy site-matched biopsies 2 to 3 months apart. Assay used: immunoSEQ multiplex PCR; TCRdb lists only in-frame clones, some missing. The table lists about 4,200 clones, nearly 75% of them singletons. Sequenced material: tumor tissue, taken before anti-PD-1 treatment. These receptors were collected from a human donor with basal cell carcinoma.

V gene TRBV5-1 combines with J gene TRBJ1-2; D not certain. Trimming pared 1 base from V and 0 bases from J, leaving 10 bases between. This CDR3 is 15 amino acids long. Germline values: CDR1 SGHRS, CDR2 YFSETQ. CDR3 sequence (DNA): TGCGCCAGCAGCTTGTTTTCCGGGTCTAACTATGGCTACACCTTC. It codes for CASSLFSGSNYGYTF. Drawing the rest from reference TRBV5-1 and TRBJ1-2, the complete variable domain is KAGVTQTPRYLIKTRGQQVTLSCSPISGHRSVSWYQQTPGQGLQFLFEYFSETQRNKGNFPGRFSGRQFSNSRSEMNVSTLELGDSALYLCASSLFSGSNYGYTFGSGTRLTVV.

The gene calls are TRBV21-1 and TRBJ1-5; the table names TRBD1, a call not compared with the DNA. TRBV21-1 is a documented pseudogene. The CDR3 contains 20 residues. CDR3 DNA: TGTGCCAGCAGATCGGCGAGTGGGACAGGGATTCTTTATAGCAATCAGCCCCAGCATTTT. This sequence encodes CASRSASGTGILYSNQPQHF.

The chain couples TRBV5-1 to TRBJ1-6; no firm D call. The CDR3 has 14 amino acids. V lost 0 bases, J lost 6 bases, and 7 bases lay in between. Germline V gives CDR1 SGHRS, CDR2 YFSETQ. This chain's CDR3 is CASSLGTANSPLHF. In DNA form, the CDR3 reads TGCGCCAGCAGCTTGGGGACGGCTAATTCACCCCTCCACTTT.

The chain employs TRBV9 and TRBJ1-2; possible D gene TRBD1, 6 bases. Germline CDR1 reads SGDLS; CDR2 reads YYNGEE. The CDR3 is 15 residues long. V was trimmed by 5 bases and J by 8 bases, leaving 22 bases between them. This CDR3 is CASSEGGGGRGGYTF. In DNA, the CDR3 is TGTGCCAGCAGTGAGGGCGGGGGCGGACGGGGCGGCTACACCTTC. Combining the CDR3 with reference TRBV9 and TRBJ1-2 gives the whole variable domain DSGVTQTPKHLITATGQRVTLRCSPRSGDLSVYWYQQSLDQGLQFLIQYYNGEERAKGNILERFSAQQFPDLHSELNLSSLELGDSALYFCASSEGGGGRGGYTFGSGTRLTVV.

This clone was counted only a few times. The genes are TRBV6-1 and TRBJ1-2; D is unresolved. The CDR3 has 11 residues. The germline gives CDR1 MNHNS, CDR2 SASEGT. The V end lost 1 base, the J end lost 10 bases, and 7 bases lay between the germline ends. CDR3 in amino acids: CASSEEVFYTF. CDR3 nucleotides: TGTGCCAGCAGTGAAGAAGTATTCTACACCTTC.

In the case of this clone: An end of the junction differs from the germline gene, which may be a read error. The chain links TRBV5-1 to TRBJ1-3, with 8 bases aligning to TRBD1. The germline gives CDR1 SGHRS, CDR2 YFSETQ. This CDR3 comprises 14 residues. In DNA, the CDR3 is TGCGCCAGCAGCTTGGTGGTGGGGGGGACAGGCCTGAATTTT. Translated: CASSLVVGGTGLNF.

The chain combines TRBV18 with TRBJ2-7, with 7 positions matching TRBD1. V was clipped by 6 bases and J by 3 bases; unmatched bases: 11. Germline V gene lookup returns CDR1 KGHSH and CDR2 LQKENI. This CDR3 is 15 amino acids long. The CDR3 protein is CASSLFRTGDYEQYF. CDR3 nucleotide sequence: TGTGCCAGCTCCCTTTTTCGGACAGGAGACTACGAGCAGTACTTC. Full variable domain (outside the CDR3, taken from reference TRBV18 and TRBJ2-7): NAGVMQNPRHLVRRRGQEARLRCSPMKGHSHVYWYRQLPEEGLKFMVYLQKENIIDESGMPKERFSAEFPKEGPSILRIQQVVRGDSAAYFCASSLFRTGDYEQYFGPGTRLTVT.

The chain couples TRBV6-1 to TRBJ2-7; perhaps TRBD2 as D (6 bases). V lost 2 bases and J lost 5, with 13 bases in between. The CDR3 is 14 amino acids. The V gene's germline CDR1 is MNHNS and CDR2 SASEGT. In nucleotides, the CDR3 is TGTGCCAGCAGTGAACCGCCCGGCGGGGACGAGCAGTACTTC. This sequence encodes CASSEPPGGDEQYF.

The rearrangement joins TRBV28 to TRBJ2-7, with 7 bases fitting TRBD1. CDR1 is MDHEN and CDR2 is SYDVKM in the germline V gene. V shed 7 bases, J shed 5 bases, and the junction held 14 bases outside the gene matches. The CDR3 spans 15 residues. CDR3 loop: CASTSSAEGGNEQYF. The CDR3 bases are TGTGCCAGCACCTCAAGTGCTGAAGGGGGCAACGAGCAGTACTTC.